The 16 T cell receptor beta chains in this list originate from one sample, sequenced in a study of Graves' ophthalmopathy and Graves' hyperthyroidism. Scientists amplified the TCR beta CDR3 regions from RNA transcripts. Second-round multiplex PCR followed a first-round RT-PCR using HTBI primers. TCRdb reprocessed the multiplex PCR reads via MiXCR and lists one record per CDR3 protein. The sample records 600,000 to 950,000 distinct CDR3 sequences, roughly 40% being singletons. The sequencing input was peripheral blood. The receptors here all came from an adult man with Graves' ophthalmopathy.

This clonotype was seen many times. The V call is TRBV19, the J call TRBJ2-5, with 8 bases matching TRBD1. This CDR3 is 14 amino acids long. V shed 4 bases and J 2 bases; nucleotides not matched to a gene: 3. Germline lookup yields CDR1 LNHDA and CDR2 SQIVND (reference sequence). The CDR3 region has the DNA TGTGCCAGTAGTACCAGGGGGCTGCAAGAGACCCAGTACTTC. Its protein product is CASSTRGLQETQYF.

V usage is TRBV29-1 and J usage is TRBJ2-5; 7 positions agree with TRBD2. V trimming: 3 bases; J trimming: 5 bases; junction bases outside the gene matches: 3. Germline V gene lookup returns CDR1 SQVTM and CDR2 ANQGSEA. The CDR3 runs 12 residues. The CDR3 sequence: CSVDGGSETQYF. The DNA of the CDR3 is TGCAGCGTTGACGGCGGGAGCGAGACCCAGTACTTC.

This clonotype was found a few times. This rearrangement joins TRBV5-6 to TRBJ2-7; D gene uncertain. Germline CDR1 and CDR2: SGHDT and YYEEEE. Trimming removed 1 base at V and 2 bases at J, with 7 bases between. The CDR3 totals 13 residues. The DNA for the CDR3 is TGTGCCAGCAGCTTGATCGAAGCCTACGAGCAGTACTTC. It codes for CASSLIEAYEQYF.

This clonotype was recorded at least ten times. J is TRBJ1-5 and V is TRBV15; D unclear. This CDR3 comprises 13 residues. The ends were cut back, 0 bases at V and 6 bases at J, with 6 bases in the middle. CDR1 and CDR2 (germline): LNHNV, YYDKDF (reference sequence). CDR3 in DNA: TGTGCCACCAGCAGAGATCCCGGTCAGCCCCAGCATTTT. Encoded protein: CATSRDPGQPQHF.

This clonotype was found many times. The chain has TRBV2 and TRBJ1-1; TRBD1 might be the D (5 bases). This CDR3 region has 14 residues. Trimming cost V 6 bases and J 3 bases, with 14 bases left between them. Germline CDR1 reads SNHLY; CDR2 reads FYNNEI. This chain's CDR3 is CASRIEGLYTEAFF. CDR3 bases: TGTGCCAGCAGGATTGAGGGGCTGTACACTGAAGCTTTCTTT. Using reference TRBV2 and TRBJ1-1 for the parts outside the CDR3, the full variable domain is EPEVTQTPSHQVTQMGQEVILRCVPISNHLYFYWYRQILGQKVEFLVSFYNNEISEKSEIFDDQFSVERPDGSNFTLKIRSTKLEDSAMYFCASRIEGLYTEAFFGQGTRLTVV.

In the case of this clonotype: A clone one base away is much larger, so this may be a read error. The chain carries TRBV11-2 and TRBJ2-7, with a possible D match to TRBD2 (5 bases). The CDR3 totals 15 residues. CDR1 is SGHAT and CDR2 is FQNNGV in the germline V gene. The CDR3 DNA follows: TGTGCCAGCCGCTTTTTTGGCGTGAGTAGCGACGAGCAGTACTTC. Translated: CASRFFGVSSDEQYF.

There are many counts of this clonotype. V gene TRBV2 combines with J gene TRBJ2-5, with a tentative D call TRBD1 (6 bases). The V end lost 6 bases, the J end lost 7 bases, and 15 bases lay between the germline ends. CDR1 SNHLY and CDR2 FYNNEI come from the germline V gene. The CDR3 covers 13 residues. Written as DNA, the CDR3 is TGTGCCAGCAGCCCCCCTACAGGGTCGACCCAGTACTTC. Encoded protein: CASSPPTGSTQYF.

In this sample, this clonotype turned up once. The CDR3 does not close with the conserved phenylalanine or tryptophan, likely indicating a read error. The genes are TRBV20-1 and TRBJ2-7, with unresolved D. This CDR3 has 15 residues. The germline V gene encodes CDR1 DFQATT and CDR2 SNEGSKA (reference sequence). The V end was cut by 0 bases, the J end by 2 bases, with 14 bases between. The CDR3 reads CSARDPLTSTYEQYL. In DNA form, the CDR3 reads TGCAGTGCTAGAGACCCCCTAACCTCCACCTACGAGCAGTACCTC.

To note about this clonotype: This sequence may be a read error, since a much larger clone differs from it by one base. The chain uses TRBV7-2 and TRBJ2-5; 8 nucleotides line up with TRBD2. Germline V gene sequence: CDR1 SGHTA, CDR2 FQGNSA. CDR3 size: 15 residues. This chain's CDR3 is CASSLEAGVVETQHF. The CDR3 nucleotides are TGTGCCAGCAGCTTGGAAGCGGGAGTTGTGGAGACCCAGCACTTC.

As for this clonotype: A read error may account for a junction end that differs from germline. The gene calls are TRBV2 and TRBJ2-7; 7 bases match TRBD1. The CDR3 is made up of 14 amino acids. Germline V CDR1 and CDR2: SNHLY, FYNNEI. CDR3 in amino acids: CASSGTDYSFEQYF. CDR3 DNA: TGTGCCAGCAGCGGGACAGACTACTCCTTCGAGCAGTACTTC.

This clonotype has a handful of counts. The rearrangement joins TRBV25-1 to TRBJ2-2, with 10 bases matching TRBD2. The germline V gene has CDR1 MGHDK and CDR2 SYGVNS. The length of the CDR3 is 15 residues. J was trimmed by 4 bases and V by 5 bases; bases with no gene match: 4. The CDR3 nucleotides read TGTGCCAGCAGTTGGCCTAGCGGGAGCACCGGGGAGCTGTTTTTT. This sequence encodes CASSWPSGSTGELFF.

For this clonotype: One end of the junction is discordant with germline, which a read error may explain. V usage is TRBV25-1 and J usage is TRBJ2-2, with TRBD2 matching over 16 bases. Germline assignment: CDR1 MGHDK and CDR2 SYGVNS. This CDR3 has 19 residues. CDR3 protein: CASSAPGTSGRVYTGELFF. The CDR3 region has the DNA TGCGCCAGCAGCGCCCCCGGGACTAGCGGGAGGGTGTACACCGGGGAGCTGTTTTTT.

The chain carries TRBV12-3 or TRBV12-4 and TRBJ2-3; TRBD1 agrees at 8 bases. Trimming removed 4 bases from V and 4 bases from J; junction bases left unmatched: 4. The CDR3 runs 14 residues. The CDR3: CASSYGQGADTQYF. The DNA for the CDR3 is TGTGCCAGCAGTTACGGACAGGGCGCAGATACGCAGTATTTT.

This clonotype has just one count. The J gene is TRBJ2-3, the V gene TRBV29-1, with 9 bases fitting TRBD2. The CDR3 runs 14 residues. With 4 bases clipped from V and 2 bases from J, the junction kept 4 bases outside the gene matches. Germline values: CDR1 SQVTM, CDR2 ANQGSEA. For the CDR3, the DNA is TGCAGCGTTGCAGCGGGGGGCACCACAGATACGCAGTATTTT. It codes for CSVAAGGTTDTQYF.

Concerning this clonotype: One end of the junction does not line up with germline, which may come from a read error. V gene TRBV29-1 combines with J gene TRBJ1-2; weak D call: TRBD1 (6 bases). Germline V gene lookup returns CDR1 SQVTM and CDR2 ANQGSEA. This CDR3 has 10 amino acids. The CDR3 sequence: CSVESGGCTF. CDR3 DNA: TGCAGCGTTGAATCGGGGGGCTGCACCTTC.

At least ten counts were recorded for this clonotype. V and J are TRBV7-2 and TRBJ2-7; D might be TRBD2 (6 bases). Germline CDR1 SGHTA, CDR2 FQGNSA. This CDR3 spans 15 amino acids. V lost 2 bases and J lost 7, with 18 bases in between. CDR3: CASSLSMAAGREQYF. The CDR3 DNA follows: TGTGCCAGCAGCTTATCTATGGCGGCGGGGCGGGAGCAGTACTTC.